The 30 T cell receptor beta chains reported below all come from one sample, sequenced in a study of cytomegalovirus exposure and HLA in healthy donors. The study ran its PCR with 60 Vbeta and 13 Jbeta primers. The data were produced by immunoSEQ multiplex PCR, yet TCRdb's version contains in-frame clones alone and is incomplete. The table shows about 190,000 clones, with around 75% occurring only once. The specimen was PBMCs. These receptors originate from a man aged 35-49 years in good health and CMV-seropositive.

The V call is TRBV6-4, the J call TRBJ2-2; the match to TRBD2 covers 7 bases. The CDR3 sequence is 17 residues long. With 1 base clipped from V and 0 bases from J, the junction kept 5 bases outside the gene matches. The germline V gene has CDR1 MRHNA and CDR2 SNTAGT. The CDR3 DNA reads as TGTGCCAGCAGTGACTGGGAACGGGGGGCGAACACCGGGGAGCTGTTTTTT. As protein: CASSDWERGANTGELFF.

The chain has TRBV5-1 and TRBJ2-3, with 9 bases aligning to TRBD2. Germline assignment: CDR1 SGHRS and CDR2 YFSETQ. The CDR3 sequence is 17 residues long. After removal of 7 bases from V and 0 bases from J, the junction contained 12 bases not matched to a gene. The CDR3 spells CASYRGSGGPSTDTQYF. In DNA form, the CDR3 reads TGCGCCAGCTACCGGGGGAGCGGGGGGCCTAGCACAGATACGCAGTATTTT.

This chain links TRBV6-5 with TRBJ2-4; 7 nucleotides agree with TRBD1. The germline gives CDR1 MNHEY, CDR2 SVGAGI. V shed 0 bases, J shed 6 bases, and the junction held 8 bases outside the gene matches. This CDR3 comprises 16 residues. In DNA form, the CDR3 reads TGTGCCAGCAGTTACTCGGGGGAAGCAGGGGGAAACATTCAGTACTTC. Its protein is CASSYSGEAGGNIQYF.

This chain uses TRBV7-9 with TRBJ1-1; TRBD1 aligns across 9 bases. The V gene end was trimmed by 5 bases and the J gene end by 7 bases; junction bases not matched to a gene: 5. The germline CDR1 and CDR2 sequences are SEHNR and FQNEAQ (reference sequence). The CDR3 spans 13 residues. The CDR3 bases are TGTGCCAGCAGCCGCGGGACAGGGAGTGAAGCTTTCTTT. Translated: CASSRGTGSEAFF.

V usage is TRBV18 and J usage is TRBJ2-7; perhaps TRBD1 as D (6 bases). CDR3 length equals 12 residues. Deletions cut 3 bases from V and 3 bases from J, with 6 bases between. Germline lookup yields CDR1 KGHSH and CDR2 LQKENI. CDR3 bases: TGTGCCAGCTCACCGGACAGCTACGAGCAGTACTTC. Its translation is CASSPDSYEQYF. The complete variable domain, with remaining parts taken from reference TRBV18 and TRBJ2-7, reads NAGVMQNPRHLVRRRGQEARLRCSPMKGHSHVYWYRQLPEEGLKFMVYLQKENIIDESGMPKERFSAEFPKEGPSILRIQQVVRGDSAAYFCASSPDSYEQYFGPGTRLTVT.

This rearrangement joins TRBV10-3 to TRBJ1-2, with 8 bases that match TRBD1. The CDR3 sequence is 13 residues long. After removal of 6 bases from V and 4 bases from J, the junction contained 4 bases not matched to a gene. Germline-derived CDR1 and CDR2 are ENHRY and SYGVKD. The CDR3 nucleotides are TGTGCCATCAGCTTAGACAGGGGCTATGGCTACACCTTC. Amino acids: CAISLDRGYGYTF.

This sequence joins TRBV6-6 and TRBJ2-5; TRBD1 matches at 8 bases. V dropped 6 bases and J dropped 5; count of bases not matched to a gene: 14. The CDR3 runs to 16 residues. Germline V gene sequence: CDR1 MNHNY, CDR2 SVGAGI (reference sequence). This chain's CDR3 is CASSQTSTGGRETQYF. The CDR3 DNA reads as TGTGCCAGCAGCCAGACCTCAACAGGGGGGCGGGAGACCCAGTACTTC.

This clone was seen more than once but under ten times. The gene calls are TRBV29-1 and TRBJ2-3; D is perhaps TRBD2 (6 bases). V was pared by 8 bases and J by 2 bases, with 14 bases between. Per germline, CDR1 SQVTM and CDR2 ANQGSEA. The CDR3 length is 13 residues. The CDR3 loop reads CSTSGLSTDTQYF. CDR3 coding DNA: TGCAGCACATCGGGACTTTCCACAGATACGCAGTATTTT.

V and J are TRBV6-5 and TRBJ1-5; 8 bases agree with TRBD1. After removal of 5 bases from V and 2 bases from J, the junction contained 5 bases not matched to a gene. Germline V gene data show CDR1 as MNHEY and CDR2 as SVGAGI. The CDR3 covers 15 residues. The CDR3 spells CASSPDRGGNQPQHF. The CDR3, as DNA: TGTGCCAGCAGTCCCGACAGGGGCGGCAATCAGCCCCAGCATTTT.

The V gene is TRBV18, the J gene TRBJ2-3, with 10 bases aligning to TRBD1. The CDR3 is made up of 14 amino acids. The germline gives CDR1 KGHSH, CDR2 LQKENI. The V segment lost 3 bases and the J segment 5 bases; nucleotides outside the gene matches: 2. CDR3 residues: CASSPRDRGDTQYF. In DNA, the CDR3 is TGTGCCAGCTCACCCCGGGACAGGGGAGATACGCAGTATTTT.

This clone was detected once. The chain links TRBV6-5 to TRBJ1-4, with unresolved D. V was shortened by 6 bases and J by 7 bases, with 12 bases between the two germline ends. Germline V CDR1 and CDR2: MNHEY, SVGAGI. This CDR3 has 13 residues. The CDR3, as DNA: TGTGCCAGCAGCTCCCCTCGAGGTGAAAAACTGTTTTTT. The encoded protein is CASSSPRGEKLFF.

The chain recombines TRBV9 with TRBJ2-7, with D hard to call. CDR1 and CDR2 (germline): SGDLS, YYNGEE. V was clipped by 3 bases and J by 0 bases, with 10 bases between them. The CDR3 has 14 amino acids. The DNA of the CDR3 is TGTGCCAGCAGCGAACGTTCTACCTCCTACGAGCAGTACTTC. Protein product: CASSERSTSYEQYF.

The chain combines TRBV4-1 with TRBJ2-5; TRBD1 matches 8 bases. The CDR3 runs to 17 residues. Germline trimming cut 0 bases from V and 2 bases from J; bases unmatched to any gene: 8. CDR1 is MGHRA and CDR2 is YSYEKL in the germline V gene. DNA for the CDR3: TGCGCCAGCAGCCAAGATCCCCCAGGGGGCCGTCAAGAGACCCAGTACTTC. Translating gives CASSQDPPGGRQETQYF.

The chain has TRBV4-3 and TRBJ1-1, with D uncertain. The germline CDR1 and CDR2 sequences are LGHNA and YSLEER. This CDR3 is built from 13 residues. Trimming stripped 0 bases from V and 1 base from J, with 3 bases between. The CDR3 sequence is CASSQDSNTEAFF. The CDR3 DNA reads as TGCGCCAGCAGCCAAGACTCGAACACTGAAGCTTTCTTT.

J is TRBJ1-5 and V is TRBV9, with D perhaps TRBD1 (5 bases). Trimming shortened V by 4 bases and J by 2 bases, and 10 bases separated the two germline ends. The CDR3 length is 14 residues. Germline V gene sequence: CDR1 SGDLS, CDR2 YYNGEE. Here the CDR3 DNA reads TGTGCCAGCAGCCAAGGGGCGGGCAATCAGCCCCAGCATTTT. This codes for CASSQGAGNQPQHF.

This chain joins TRBV28 and TRBJ1-5, with TRBD1 matching over 10 bases. The V gene's germline CDR1 is MDHEN and CDR2 SYDVKM. The V gene end was trimmed by 6 bases and the J gene end by 3 bases; junction bases not matched to a gene: 8. CDR3 length: 16 residues. This chain's CDR3 is CASRPWTGGDNQPQHF. The DNA of the CDR3 is TGTGCCAGCAGGCCCTGGACAGGGGGGGACAATCAGCCCCAGCATTTT.

This clone appeared a single time. This chain uses TRBV30 with TRBJ2-3; 7 positions match TRBD2. The CDR3 contains 15 residues. The germline V gene has CDR1 GTSNPN and CDR2 SVGIG (reference sequence). Unmatched junction bases numbered 8, after V lost 2 bases and J lost 3 bases. The CDR3 DNA follows: TGTGCCTGGAGTACGGGGGGAGTTGATACAGATACGCAGTATTTT. Its translation: CAWSTGGVDTDTQYF.

The chain recombines TRBV10-2 with TRBJ2-3; D is perhaps TRBD2 (7 bases). The CDR3 has 13 amino acids. Trimming stripped 6 bases from V and 7 bases from J, with 14 bases between. Germline values: CDR1 WSHSY, CDR2 SAAADI. The CDR3 sequence is CASRGGEVNTQYF. CDR3 DNA sequence: TGCGCCAGCAGAGGGGGGGAGGTAAATACGCAGTATTTT.

The chain joins TRBV30 to TRBJ2-5; 9 positions match TRBD1. The J call may be mistaken, given a closer DNA end match to TRBJ2-7. From germline, CDR1 is GTSNPN and CDR2 SVGIG (reference sequence). CDR3 length: 15 residues. CDR3 in amino acids: CAWSLGQGTIYEQYF. CDR3 coding DNA: TGTGCCTGGAGTTTGGGACAGGGAACGATCTACGAGCAGTACTTC.

The chain joins TRBV2 to TRBJ2-1; 9 bases fit TRBD2. Germline V lookup: CDR1 SNHLY, CDR2 FYNNEI. The CDR3 contains 19 residues. V lost 6 bases, J lost 0 bases, and 15 bases stayed unmatched. CDR3 DNA sequence: TGTGCCAGCAGGGGCGCGGGGGGGCCAGAAAGGAGCTCCTACAATGAGCAGTTCTTC. Its protein is CASRGAGGPERSSYNEQFF.

CDR3 sequence (DNA): TGTGCCAGCAGGCCCCTTGGAGTAGGGGGGGAAGCAGATACGCAGTATTTT. Protein sequence: CASRPLGVGGEADTQYF. The rearrangement joins TRBV7-2 to TRBJ2-3, with a possible D match to TRBD2 (7 bases). Trimming shortened V by 6 bases and J by 4 bases, and 23 bases separated the two germline ends. Germline-derived CDR1 and CDR2 are SGHTA and FQGNSA. CDR3 length equals 17 residues.

This chain connects TRBV5-4 to TRBJ2-7, with D possibly matching TRBD2 (6 bases). Germline values: CDR1 SGHNT, CDR2 YYREEE (reference sequence). The CDR3 contains 13 residues. The V end was cut by 4 bases, the J end by 3 bases, with 11 bases between. CDR3 sequence (DNA): TGTGCCAGCAGCCAGGGACTTCACTACGAGCAGTACTTC. It is translated as CASSQGLHYEQYF.

The chain employs TRBV1 and TRBJ2-5; the table's D call of TRBD1 was not tested on the DNA. The J call is in doubt because the DNA end fits TRBJ2-7 better. TRBV1 is a pseudogene. CDR3 length: 15 amino acids. CDR3 protein: CTSSLGQGPTYEQYF. In nucleotides, the CDR3 is TGCACCAGCAGCTTGGGACAGGGTCCCACCTACGAGCAGTACTTC.

This chain connects TRBV14 to TRBJ2-1; the match to TRBD2 covers 8 bases. Germline V gene lookup returns CDR1 SGHDN and CDR2 FVKESK. CDR3 length equals 15 residues. Trimming removed 4 bases from V and 8 bases from J; junction bases left unmatched: 10. The CDR3 DNA reads TGTGCCAGCAGCCCGGTTGGACTAGCTCTCCATGAGCAGTTCTTC. Translated: CASSPVGLALHEQFF.

This clone was counted a single time. The J gene is TRBJ1-2, the V gene TRBV4-1, with D hard to call. Trimming removed 4 bases from V and 4 bases from J, with 16 bases in between. Germline lookup yields CDR1 MGHRA and CDR2 YSYEKL. CDR3 size: 15 residues. The DNA of the CDR3 is TGCGCCAGCAGCCCAGGCCTAGCTGTCATCTATGGCTACACCTTC. Its protein is CASSPGLAVIYGYTF.

This chain joins TRBV11-2 and TRBJ1-2, with 9 bases lining up with TRBD1. Germline values: CDR1 SGHAT, CDR2 FQNNGV. The junction had 11 bases not matched to a gene; V was cut back by 4 bases and J by 8 bases. CDR3 size: 15 residues. The CDR3 region is CASSSTGGATRGYTF. Written as DNA, the CDR3 is TGTGCCAGCAGCTCCACAGGGGGCGCAACCAGAGGCTACACCTTC.

The chain recombines TRBV5-1 with TRBJ1-2, with 8 bases identical to TRBD1. Germline V lookup: CDR1 SGHRS, CDR2 YFSETQ. Trimming removed 4 bases from V and 6 bases from J; junction bases left unmatched: 5. The CDR3 has 13 amino acids. The CDR3 nucleotides read TGCGCCAGCAGCCCGGACAGGGTCAATGGCTACACCTTC. Translating gives CASSPDRVNGYTF.

The chain carries TRBV13 and TRBJ2-5; D gene unclear. The CDR3 spans 14 residues. The V end was cut by 6 bases, the J end by 1 base, with 12 bases between. The V gene's germline CDR1 is PRHDT and CDR2 FYEKMQ (reference sequence). The DNA of the CDR3 is TGTGCCAGCAGGGGCCTGAACCTCCAAGAGACCCAGTACTTC. This encodes CASRGLNLQETQYF.

This clone has just a few counts. The chain combines TRBV7-6 with TRBJ1-2; D perhaps matches TRBD1 (5 bases). The ends were cut back, 8 bases at V and 4 bases at J, with 11 bases in the middle. The germline V gene encodes CDR1 SGHVS and CDR2 FNYEAQ. The CDR3 runs to 12 residues. The CDR3 protein is CASGHRLYGYTF. CDR3 in DNA: TGTGCCAGCGGACATCGTCTCTATGGCTACACCTTC. Supplemented by reference TRBV7-6 and TRBJ1-2, the full variable domain reads GAGVSQSPRYKVTKRGQDVALRCDPISGHVSLYWYRQALGQGPEFLTYFNYEAQQDKSGLPNDRFSAERPEGSISTLTIQRTEQRDSAMYRCASGHRLYGYTFGSGTRLTVV.

This chain links TRBV5-1 with TRBJ2-5, with 8 bases fitting TRBD2. Germline V gives CDR1 SGHRS, CDR2 YFSETQ. The CDR3 loop spans 16 amino acids. V shed 2 bases, J shed 2 bases, and the junction held 8 bases outside the gene matches. CDR3 residues: CASSFIAGRGQETQYF. The CDR3, as DNA: TGCGCCAGCAGCTTTATAGCGGGACGGGGGCAAGAGACCCAGTACTTC.